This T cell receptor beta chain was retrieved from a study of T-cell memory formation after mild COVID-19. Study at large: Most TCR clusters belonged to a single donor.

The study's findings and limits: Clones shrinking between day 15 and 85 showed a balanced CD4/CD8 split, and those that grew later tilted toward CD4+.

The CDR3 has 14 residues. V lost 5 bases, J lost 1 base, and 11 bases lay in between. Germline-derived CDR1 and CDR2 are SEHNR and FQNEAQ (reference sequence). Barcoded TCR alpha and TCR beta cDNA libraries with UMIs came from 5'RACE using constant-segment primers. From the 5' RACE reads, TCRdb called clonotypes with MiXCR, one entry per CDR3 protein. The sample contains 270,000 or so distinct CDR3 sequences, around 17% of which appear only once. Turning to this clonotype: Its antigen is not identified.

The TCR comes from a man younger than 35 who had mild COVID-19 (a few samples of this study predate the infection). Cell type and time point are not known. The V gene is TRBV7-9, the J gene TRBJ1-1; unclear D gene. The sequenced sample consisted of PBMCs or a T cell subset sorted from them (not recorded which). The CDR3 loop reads CASSEESPNTEAFF. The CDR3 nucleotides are TGTGCCAGCAGCGAGGAAAGTCCGAACACTGAAGCTTTCTTT. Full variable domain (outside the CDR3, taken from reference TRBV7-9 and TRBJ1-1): DTGVSQNPRHKITKRGQNVTFRCDPISEHNRLYWYRQTLGQGPEFLTYFQNEAQLEKSRLLSDRFSAERPKGSFSTLEIQRTEQGDSAMYLCASSEESPNTEAFFGQGTRLTVV.